Shown below are 30 T cell receptor beta chains from a single sample sequenced in a study of long-term antiretroviral therapy in people with HIV. The immunoSEQ assay was v3.0, run at survey level. Assay: immunoSEQ multiplex PCR; the TCRdb copy retains only in-frame clones and omits some. The data show about 35,000 clones, with around 94% seen just once and 3% to 4.5% held by the top ten. This sample comprised unsorted PBMCs, obtained 4.1 years after starting antiretroviral therapy. The receptors were sampled from a woman between 45 and 60 years old with HIV.

This sequence joins TRBV2 and TRBJ2-7; 7 bases line up with TRBD1. V lost 7 bases, J lost 0 bases, and 6 bases stayed unmatched. This CDR3 has 14 residues. CDR1 is SNHLY and CDR2 is FYNNEI in the germline V gene. The CDR3 region is CASKGGQHSYEQYF. CDR3 bases: TGTGCCAGCAAAGGGGGCCAGCACTCCTACGAGCAGTACTTC.

The J gene is TRBJ2-3, the V gene TRBV5-8; D gene unclear. V was clipped by 0 bases and J by 2 bases, with 4 bases between them. Germline values: CDR1 SGHTS, CDR2 YDEGEE. This CDR3 spans 13 amino acids. DNA of the CDR3: TGTGCCAGCAGCTTGGATACCACAGATACGCAGTATTTT. It specifies CASSLDTTDTQYF.

The gene calls are TRBV4-1 and TRBJ2-7; D not certain. With 0 bases removed from V and 1 base from J, the gap between germline ends came to 7 bases. CDR3 length: 14 residues. The germline V gene encodes CDR1 MGHRA and CDR2 YSYEKL. The CDR3 region is CASSQDIGSYEQYF. CDR3 nucleotides: TGCGCCAGCAGCCAAGATATAGGATCCTACGAGCAGTACTTC.

In DNA form, the CDR3 reads TGTGCCAGCAGCTTCGGGTCCTACGAGCAGTACTTC. This sequence encodes CASSFGSYEQYF. V usage is TRBV5-4 and J usage is TRBJ2-7; D unclear. Trimming took 2 bases from V and 1 from J, leaving 4 bases between them. CDR3 length: 12 residues. Germline lookup yields CDR1 SGHNT and CDR2 YYREEE (reference sequence).

V and J are TRBV10-3 and TRBJ2-5; 9 nucleotides line up with TRBD2. Germline CDR1 ENHRY, CDR2 SYGVKD. V shed 0 bases, J shed 5 bases, and the junction held 10 bases outside the gene matches. The CDR3 is 17 amino acids. In DNA form, the CDR3 reads TGTGCCATCAGTGAGTCCGGGGCTAGCGGGGTTCGGGAGACCCAGTACTTC. This translates into CAISESGASGVRETQYF.

The chain joins TRBV5-6 to TRBJ1-1; 7 bases fit TRBD1. The CDR3 is 15 amino acids. V dropped 4 bases and J dropped 3; count of bases not matched to a gene: 9. Germline CDR1 and CDR2: SGHDT and YYEEEE. CDR3 coding DNA: TGTGCCAGCAGCCCAGGGACAGTCCCCGACACTGAAGCTTTCTTT. It codes for CASSPGTVPDTEAFF.

The chain uses TRBV6-6 and TRBJ2-3, with D possibly matching TRBD1 (6 bases). The germline CDR1 and CDR2 sequences are MNHNY and SVGAGI (reference sequence). The CDR3 covers 12 residues. The V end lost 8 bases, the J end lost 6 bases, and 12 bases lay between the germline ends. CDR3 sequence (DNA): TGTGCCAGCGTTGGGGGCGGGGATACGCAGTATTTT. This sequence encodes CASVGGGDTQYF.

The V and J genes are TRBV6-6 and TRBJ1-5; no reliable D call. Germline-derived CDR1 and CDR2 are MNHNY and SVGAGI (reference sequence). The CDR3 contains 15 residues. Trimming removed 4 bases from V and 2 bases from J, with 12 bases in between. As DNA, the CDR3 is TGTGCCAGCAGTTCCCGAGGATCGGGCAATCAGCCCCAGCATTTT. It is translated as CASSSRGSGNQPQHF.

This CDR3 is CASSLAFREGGEAFF. DNA of the CDR3: TGTGCCAGCAGCTTAGCGTTTCGGGAAGGGGGTGAAGCTTTCTTT. The V and J genes are TRBV7-8 and TRBJ1-1, with D possibly matching TRBD1 (6 bases). The CDR3 spans 15 residues. V lost 0 bases and J lost 7, with 15 bases in between. Germline V lookup: CDR1 SGHVS, CDR2 FQNEAQ. The whole variable domain, remainder taken from reference TRBV7-8 and TRBJ1-1, is GAGVSQSPRYKVAKRGQDVALRCDPISGHVSLFWYQQALGQGPEFLTYFQNEAQLDKSGLPSDRFFAERPEGSVSTLKIQRTQQEDSAVYLCASSLAFREGGEAFFGQGTRLTVV.

This clone was counted once. At one end the junction does not follow the germline gene, possibly because of a read error. V usage is TRBV2 and J usage is TRBJ1-2; 8 bases align to TRBD1. The CDR3 totals 15 residues. In germline, CDR1 is SNHLY, CDR2 FYNNEI. CDR3 sequence (DNA): TGTGCCAGCAGCGAAGGACAGGGCCTCTACTATGGCTACACCTTC. Protein: CASSEGQGLYYGYTF.

The V call is TRBV5-6, the J call TRBJ2-1; D not resolved. The CDR3 extends over 14 amino acids. Germline loops: CDR1 SGHDT, CDR2 YYEEEE. V lost 0 bases to trimming and J lost 3 bases, with 7 bases between them. In nucleotides, the CDR3 is TGTGCCAGCAGCTTGGGGCAGTACTACAATGAGCAGTTCTTC. Amino acids: CASSLGQYYNEQFF.

The chain joins TRBV6-1 to TRBJ2-5; D gene ambiguous. The germline gives CDR1 MNHNS, CDR2 SASEGT. The CDR3 extends over 13 amino acids. Trimming left V 2 bases short and J 5 bases short, with 9 bases between. The CDR3 spells CASSEWAWETQYF. The CDR3 DNA reads TGTGCCAGCAGTGAATGGGCTTGGGAGACCCAGTACTTC.

This chain links TRBV2 with TRBJ1-1; D is unresolved. This CDR3 spans 11 amino acids. In germline, CDR1 is SNHLY, CDR2 FYNNEI. V was cut by 4 bases and J by 7 bases, with 7 bases left in between. CDR3 region: CASSGQNEAFF. DNA of the CDR3: TGTGCCAGCAGTGGACAAAATGAAGCTTTCTTT. Complete variable domain (other parts from reference TRBV2 and TRBJ1-1): EPEVTQTPSHQVTQMGQEVILRCVPISNHLYFYWYRQILGQKVEFLVSFYNNEISEKSEIFDDQFSVERPDGSNFTLKIRSTKLEDSAMYFCASSGQNEAFFGQGTRLTVV.

There are a few counts of this clone. The rearrangement uses TRBV7-3 and TRBJ2-3; 7 bases line up with TRBD2. This CDR3 comprises 15 residues. The V segment lost 8 bases and the J segment 0 bases; nucleotides outside the gene matches: 8. Germline-derived CDR1 and CDR2 are SGHTA and FQGTGA. The CDR3 here is CASCPSGISTDTQYF. In DNA, the CDR3 is TGTGCCAGCTGTCCCAGCGGGATAAGCACAGATACGCAGTATTTT.

The genes are TRBV7-2 and TRBJ1-6; D is uncertain. In germline, CDR1 is SGHTA, CDR2 FQGNSA. The V and J ends lost 1 base and 7 bases respectively, with 17 bases between them. The CDR3 length is 17 residues. CDR3 region: CASSLVGSGSENSPLHF. CDR3 DNA sequence: TGTGCCAGCAGCTTAGTAGGGAGCGGGTCCGAAAATTCACCCCTCCACTTT. Variable domain in full (rest from reference TRBV7-2 and TRBJ1-6): GAGVSQSPSNKVTEKGKDVELRCDPISGHTALYWYRQSLGQGLEFLIYFQGNSAPDKSGLPSDRFSAERTGGSVSTLTIQRTQQEDSAVYLCASSLVGSGSENSPLHFGNGTRLTVT.

The chain joins TRBV6-5 to TRBJ2-3; 7 positions match TRBD2. J was trimmed by 4 bases and V by 3 bases; bases with no gene match: 7. This CDR3 has 15 amino acids. From germline, CDR1 is MNHEY and CDR2 SVGAGI. Here the CDR3 reads CASSYVGGKADTQYF. Here the CDR3 DNA reads TGTGCCAGCAGTTATGTCGGGGGGAAGGCAGATACGCAGTATTTT.

This rearrangement joins TRBV2 to TRBJ1-6; 9 bases are shared with TRBD1. Losses at the gene ends were 5 bases for V and 7 bases for J; bases not matched to a gene: 15. Germline CDR1 reads SNHLY; CDR2 reads FYNNEI. The length of the CDR3 is 18 residues. CDR3 in amino acids: CASSNIGTGPKRNSPLHF. The DNA for the CDR3 is TGTGCCAGCAGTAACATCGGGACAGGGCCAAAACGAAATTCACCCCTCCACTTT.

The genes are TRBV6-5 and TRBJ2-7; D unclear. There are 13 residues in the CDR3. V shed 5 bases and J shed 2 bases, with 10 bases lying between them. In germline, CDR1 is MNHEY, CDR2 SVGAGI. CDR3 residues: CASSPSLTYEQYF. The CDR3 DNA sequence: TGTGCCAGCAGTCCCAGCCTAACCTACGAGCAGTACTTC.

The chain joins TRBV30 to TRBJ2-7; D gene ambiguous. V lost 2 bases, J lost 3 bases, and 8 bases lay in between. The germline V gene encodes CDR1 GTSNPN and CDR2 SVGIG (reference sequence). The CDR3 spans 12 residues. CDR3 coding DNA: TGTGCCTGGAGTCAGACCGTCTACGAGCAGTACTTC. It translates to CAWSQTVYEQYF.

This clone was seen a handful of times. The chain links TRBV5-1 to TRBJ2-7; D gene ambiguous. V was pared by 1 base and J by 0 bases, with 8 bases between. The CDR3 covers 14 residues. Germline V CDR1 and CDR2: SGHRS, YFSETQ. The chain's CDR3 is CASSLTDPSYEQYF. The DNA for the CDR3 is TGCGCCAGCAGCTTGACCGATCCCTCCTACGAGCAGTACTTC.

This clone has just a few counts. V and J are TRBV7-8 and TRBJ1-2; D not resolved. V lost 5 bases, J lost 0 bases, and 10 bases lay in between. Per germline, CDR1 SGHVS and CDR2 FQNEAQ. The CDR3 extends over 14 amino acids. The CDR3 coding sequence is TGTGCCAGCAGCCTAGAGATCGCTAACTATGGCTACACCTTC. Translated: CASSLEIANYGYTF.

The chain uses TRBV19 and TRBJ2-7; a possible D gene is TRBD2 (6 bases). Germline V gives CDR1 LNHDA, CDR2 SQIVND (reference sequence). The CDR3 spans 12 residues. The V end lost 8 bases, the J end lost 1 base, and 9 bases lay between the germline ends. The CDR3 DNA reads TGTGCCAGTTCTCGGGGGTCCTACGAGCAGTACTTC. Translating gives CASSRGSYEQYF.

The rearrangement joins TRBV5-1 to TRBJ1-2; 10 bases are shared with TRBD1. This CDR3 spans 16 amino acids. V lost 3 bases to trimming and J lost 1 base; unmatched junction nucleotides: 6. Germline CDR1 reads SGHRS; CDR2 reads YFSETQ. CDR3 sequence (DNA): TGCGCCAGCAGCTCGTCCGGGACAGGGGATAACTATGGCTACACCTTC. Protein: CASSSSGTGDNYGYTF.

The rearrangement uses TRBV5-8 and TRBJ2-7, with 7 bases identical to TRBD1. Unmatched junction bases numbered 12, after V lost 2 bases and J lost 4 bases. Germline V gives CDR1 SGHTS, CDR2 YDEGEE. The CDR3 has 16 amino acids. The chain's CDR3 is CASSFQTGTAFYEQYF. CDR3 bases: TGTGCCAGCAGCTTCCAAACCGGGACAGCTTTTTACGAGCAGTACTTC.

This chain connects TRBV5-6 to TRBJ2-7; weak D call: TRBD2 (5 bases). The germline V gene encodes CDR1 SGHDT and CDR2 YYEEEE. The V and J ends lost 4 bases and 0 bases respectively, with 14 bases between them. This CDR3 comprises 15 residues. CDR3 DNA: TGTGCCAGCAGCCCCTCCCCGACTAACTCCTACGAGCAGTACTTC. It encodes CASSPSPTNSYEQYF.

V is TRBV2 and J is TRBJ1-2; D is uncertain. The CDR3 is made up of 13 amino acids. Germline-derived CDR1 and CDR2 are SNHLY and FYNNEI. V was shortened by 4 bases and J by 6 bases, with 12 bases between the two germline ends. CDR3 sequence: CASSGRKSDGYTF. Written as DNA, the CDR3 is TGTGCCAGCAGTGGAAGGAAGTCGGATGGCTACACCTTC.

This chain uses TRBV7-2 with TRBJ2-3; TRBD1 is a possible D gene (5 bases). V shed 4 bases and J shed 2 bases, with 22 bases lying between them. The CDR3 consists of 18 residues. CDR1 is SGHTA, CDR2 FQGNSA, per germline. CDR3 in DNA: TGTGCCAGCAGCTCTCTATCCATGGGGCAGGAGATCACAGATACGCAGTATTTT. This gives the protein CASSSLSMGQEITDTQYF.

The chain combines TRBV19 with TRBJ2-3; D call uncertain. V shed 5 bases and J shed 6 bases, with 12 bases lying between them. CDR1 and CDR2 from the germline V gene are LNHDA and SQIVND (reference sequence). CDR3 length: 13 amino acids. DNA of the CDR3: TGTGCCAGTAGTCCGAAGGGTCGGGATACGCAGTATTTT. Translated: CASSPKGRDTQYF.

The genes are TRBV7-9 and TRBJ1-1; TRBD1 might be the D (5 bases). V was shortened by 0 bases and J by 4 bases, with 9 bases between the two germline ends. Germline V gene lookup returns CDR1 SEHNR and CDR2 FQNEAQ (reference sequence). The CDR3 loop spans 14 amino acids. The CDR3, as DNA: TGTGCCAGCAGCTTAGCGTATGGGGGCACTGAAGCTTTCTTT. It specifies CASSLAYGGTEAFF. Using reference TRBV7-9 and TRBJ1-1 for the parts outside the CDR3, the full variable domain is DTGVSQNPRHKITKRGQNVTFRCDPISEHNRLYWYRQTLGQGPEFLTYFQNEAQLEKSRLLSDRFSAERPKGSFSTLEIQRTEQGDSAMYLCASSLAYGGTEAFFGQGTRLTVV.

The chain links TRBV29-1 to TRBJ2-7, with TRBD1 matching 9 bases. V lost 4 bases and J lost 2; bases outside the gene matches: 3. Per the germline V gene, CDR1 is SQVTM and CDR2 is ANQGSEA. The CDR3 totals 13 residues. CDR3 residues: CSVGDRVTYEQYF. CDR3 DNA: TGCAGCGTTGGGGACAGGGTAACCTACGAGCAGTACTTC.